What follows are 27 T cell receptor beta chains derived from one specimen sequenced in a study of vaccination and CD4 T cells after COVID-19. Cultured CD4+ T-cell DNA underwent Oncomine TCR Beta short-read sequencing. Via MiXCR, TCRdb re-called the PCR reads, giving one row per CDR3 protein. The sample has about 15,000 distinct CDR3 sequences, around 30% seen once; the top ten hold around 16%. These receptors' antigens are unknown. As to treatment: approximately 9-day PBMC culture with coronavirus spike peptide pools or control peptides (ViraFEST assay). The sequencing input was cultured CD4+ T cells from blood. The receptors originated from a human donor with COVID-19.

The rearrangement joins TRBV7-2 to TRBJ1-1, with D hard to call. The germline V and J ends were trimmed by 5 bases and 10 bases, with 17 bases remaining between them. Per the germline V gene, CDR1 is SGHTA and CDR2 is FQGNSA. The length of the CDR3 is 13 residues. Written as DNA, the CDR3 is TGTGCCAGCAGCCCCGGTTCCGATCGTCGAGCTTTCTTT. Protein: CASSPGSDRRAFF.

The chain recombines TRBV7-2 with TRBJ1-1; D not certain. This CDR3 is built from 12 residues. V was pared by 1 base and J by 4 bases, with 4 bases between. CDR1 and CDR2 from the germline V gene are SGHTA and FQGNSA. The CDR3 sequence: CASSLVRTEAFF. The CDR3 nucleotides are TGTGCCAGCAGCTTAGTCCGCACTGAAGCTTTCTTT.

This chain uses TRBV4-1 with TRBJ1-4; the D gene is possibly TRBD1 (6 bases). The CDR3 loop spans 15 amino acids. V was trimmed by 6 bases and J by 4 bases, leaving 15 bases between them. Per germline, CDR1 MGHRA and CDR2 YSYEKL. The CDR3 reads CASSRGQSRNEKLFF. As DNA, the CDR3 is TGCGCCAGCAGTCGTGGACAGTCTCGTAATGAAAAACTGTTTTTT.

The V gene is TRBV11-1, the J gene TRBJ1-1; D is possibly TRBD1 (5 bases). V shed 3 bases and J shed 0 bases, with 14 bases lying between them. Germline V gene lookup returns CDR1 SGHAT and CDR2 FQDESV (reference sequence). CDR3 length: 16 residues. The chain's CDR3 is CASSLGPGRLNTEAFF. In DNA, the CDR3 is TGTGCCAGCAGCTTGGGACCAGGACGGTTGAACACTGAAGCTTTCTTT.

V gene TRBV6-2 or TRBV6-3 combines with J gene TRBJ2-5; D gene unclear. Trimming took off 7 bases at V and 2 bases at J, with 14 bases between the two ends. There are 14 residues in the CDR3. Germline assignment: CDR1 MNHEY and CDR2 SVGEGT. For the CDR3, the DNA is TGTGCCAGCAAGATTACCTCTAAACAAGAGACCCAGTACTTC. Translation: CASKITSKQETQYF.

CDR3 nucleotide sequence: TGCAGTGCTAGAGATCCGGGGGGATGGGATTCACCCCTCCACTTT. Translating gives CSARDPGGWDSPLHF. The rearrangement links TRBV20-1 to TRBJ1-6; a weak D match, TRBD1 (5 bases). The ends were cut back, 0 bases at V and 8 bases at J, with 14 bases in the middle. In germline, CDR1 is DFQATT, CDR2 SNEGSKA (reference sequence). The CDR3 is 15 amino acids.

A few counts support this clonotype. V usage is TRBV28 and J usage is TRBJ2-2; 9 bases match TRBD2. Unmatched junction bases numbered 12, after V lost 6 bases and J lost 1 base. This CDR3 comprises 18 residues. CDR1 and CDR2 (germline): MDHEN, SYDVKM. CDR3 sequence reads: CASSLLVLRGGNTGELFF. The CDR3 nucleotides are TGTGCCAGCAGCCTCCTCGTGCTGCGGGGGGGGAACACCGGGGAGCTGTTTTTT.

The chain links TRBV18 to TRBJ2-2, with D unclear. Germline CDR1 and CDR2: KGHSH and LQKENI. CDR3 length equals 14 residues. With 2 bases removed from V and 2 bases from J, the gap between germline ends came to 6 bases. CDR3 sequence (DNA): TGTGCCAGCTCACCAGACGAAAACACCGGGGAGCTGTTTTTT. Its protein is CASSPDENTGELFF. The full variable domain, its missing parts supplied by reference TRBV18 and TRBJ2-2, is NAGVMQNPRHLVRRRGQEARLRCSPMKGHSHVYWYRQLPEEGLKFMVYLQKENIIDESGMPKERFSAEFPKEGPSILRIQQVVRGDSAAYFCASSPDENTGELFFGEGSRLTVL.

The V call is TRBV11-1, the J call TRBJ2-3; D may be TRBD1 (6 bases). The CDR3 has 16 residues. Germline V lookup: CDR1 SGHAT, CDR2 FQDESV (reference sequence). Trimming stripped 2 bases from V and 0 bases from J, with 12 bases between. The chain's CDR3 is CASSLQGSLSTDTQYF. CDR3 coding DNA: TGTGCCAGCAGCTTACAGGGGTCCCTGAGCACAGATACGCAGTATTTT.

The CDR3 sequence is CASSFFAGPDTQYF. DNA of the CDR3: TGTGCCAGCAGCTTTTTTGCAGGGCCAGATACGCAGTATTTT. The chain couples TRBV7-2 to TRBJ2-3; TRBD1 might be the D (5 bases). The ends were cut back, 3 bases at V and 4 bases at J, with 11 bases in the middle. There are 14 residues in the CDR3. Germline V gene data show CDR1 as SGHTA and CDR2 as FQGNSA.

This clonotype was counted a few times. This chain connects TRBV19 to TRBJ1-1, with unresolved D. Germline assignment: CDR1 LNHDA and CDR2 SQIVND (reference sequence). The V end was cut by 5 bases, the J end by 1 base, with 11 bases between. The CDR3 totals 14 residues. The CDR3 protein is CASSRRETNTEAFF. CDR3 sequence (DNA): TGTGCCAGTAGTCGGAGGGAGACGAACACTGAAGCTTTCTTT.

V is TRBV11-3 and J is TRBJ2-2; no clear D gene. The CDR3 loop spans 16 amino acids. V lost 0 bases, J lost 6 bases, and 14 bases lay in between. Germline V lookup: CDR1 SGHNT, CDR2 YENEEA. The CDR3 DNA is TGTGCCAGCAGCTTAGACCCCAATTTGAGGTCCGGGGAGCTGTTTTTT. Its translation: CASSLDPNLRSGELFF.

V and J are TRBV7-9 and TRBJ2-6; D is uncertain. V lost 1 base to trimming and J lost 2 bases, with 9 bases between them. The CDR3 runs 16 residues. Germline CDR1 reads SEHNR; CDR2 reads FQNEAQ (reference sequence). The CDR3 reads CASSLGLRTGANVLTF. The DNA for the CDR3 is TGTGCCAGCAGCTTAGGTCTCCGCACTGGGGCCAACGTCCTGACTTTC.

The table lists this clonotype with a few counts. The chain joins TRBV11-3 to TRBJ2-5, with a tentative D call TRBD2 (7 bases). Looked up from germline, CDR1 is SGHNT and CDR2 is YENEEA. This CDR3 has 14 amino acids. V lost 5 bases, J lost 3 bases, and 13 bases lay in between. CDR3 DNA sequence: TGTGCCAGCAGCGACGGGGGGCGGGAAGAGACCCAGTACTTC. This translates into CASSDGGREETQYF.

CDR3 residues: CASSIPGRNTEAFF. The CDR3 DNA reads as TGTGCCAGTAGTATACCTGGGAGGAACACTGAAGCTTTCTTT. The V call is TRBV19, the J call TRBJ1-1; the D is unclear. Trimming shortened V by 2 bases and J by 1 base, and 8 bases separated the two germline ends. CDR1 and CDR2 (germline): LNHDA, SQIVND (reference sequence). This CDR3 comprises 14 residues.

The V gene is TRBV7-6, the J gene TRBJ2-3, with D maybe TRBD2 (5 bases). This CDR3 comprises 14 residues. The ends were cut back, 5 bases at V and 5 bases at J, with 14 bases in the middle. Germline CDR1 SGHVS, CDR2 FNYEAQ. The CDR3 coding sequence is TGTGCCAGCAGCCAAGAGGGATCGGGAGATACGCAGTATTTT. It encodes CASSQEGSGDTQYF. The full variable domain, with the rest looked up from reference TRBV7-6 and TRBJ2-3, is GAGVSQSPRYKVTKRGQDVALRCDPISGHVSLYWYRQALGQGPEFLTYFNYEAQQDKSGLPNDRFSAERPEGSISTLTIQRTEQRDSAMYRCASSQEGSGDTQYFGPGTRLTVL.

This chain joins TRBV5-4 and TRBJ2-5; weak D call: TRBD1 (6 bases). Trimming took off 4 bases at V and 2 bases at J, with 15 bases between the two ends. Germline-derived CDR1 and CDR2 are SGHNT and YYREEE (reference sequence). CDR3 size: 15 residues. CDR3 residues: CASSRDTNPQETQYF. CDR3 in DNA: TGTGCCAGCAGCAGGGACACGAATCCTCAAGAGACCCAGTACTTC.

The count of this clonotype is one. This sequence joins TRBV20-1 and TRBJ2-3; D not certain. V lost 0 bases to trimming and J lost 2 bases, with 12 bases between them. The CDR3 length is 15 residues. Germline CDR1 and CDR2: DFQATT and SNEGSKA (reference sequence). As DNA, the CDR3 is TGCAGTGCTAGAGATCCCTGGGCCCTCACAGATACGCAGTATTTT. Translated, it gives CSARDPWALTDTQYF.

The chain has TRBV6-1 and TRBJ2-1, with D hard to call. Between the trimmed V and J ends, which lost 6 bases and 2 bases, there was a span of 17 bases. Germline V gene data show CDR1 as MNHNS and CDR2 as SASEGT. The CDR3 runs to 16 residues. CDR3 sequence reads: CASSMVKGKTYNEQFF. Written as DNA, the CDR3 is TGTGCCAGCAGCATGGTGAAGGGTAAGACCTACAATGAGCAGTTCTTC.

This chain connects TRBV20-1 to TRBJ2-2, with 10 bases aligning to TRBD1. V trimming: 6 bases; J trimming: 5 bases; junction bases outside the gene matches: 9. The CDR3 consists of 15 residues. The germline CDR1 and CDR2 sequences are DFQATT and SNEGSKA (reference sequence). The chain's CDR3 is CSAKPGTGVTGELFF. CDR3 nucleotides: TGCAGTGCAAAACCCGGGACAGGGGTAACCGGGGAGCTGTTTTTT.

V usage is TRBV15 and J usage is TRBJ2-7; possibly TRBD1 for D (5 bases). V was cut by 0 bases and J by 0 bases, with 9 bases left in between. This CDR3 contains 15 residues. Germline values: CDR1 LNHNV, CDR2 YYDKDF (reference sequence). The CDR3 DNA reads TGTGCCACCAGCAGAGAGTCAGGGTCCTCCTACGAGCAGTACTTC. Its protein is CATSRESGSSYEQYF.

This clonotype was seen a few times. The chain combines TRBV11-2 with TRBJ1-1; 8 bases agree with TRBD1. The germline CDR1 and CDR2 sequences are SGHAT and FQNNGV. The V gene end was trimmed by 5 bases and the J gene end by 2 bases; junction bases not matched to a gene: 4. This CDR3 is 14 amino acids long. CDR3 residues: CASSRTGRNTEAFF. The CDR3 coding sequence is TGTGCCAGCAGCAGGACAGGGCGTAACACTGAAGCTTTCTTT.

The gene calls are TRBV7-9 and TRBJ2-2; a weak D match, TRBD2 (8 bases). The CDR3 is 16 residues long. V gave up 8 bases and J gave up 1 base, with 17 bases separating them. Germline assignment: CDR1 SEHNR and CDR2 FQNEAQ (reference sequence). The CDR3 sequence: CASHFGGDRNTGELFF. The CDR3 DNA reads as TGTGCCAGCCACTTCGGGGGGGACAGGAACACCGGGGAGCTGTTTTTT. The full variable domain, with the rest looked up from reference TRBV7-9 and TRBJ2-2, is DTGVSQNPRHKITKRGQNVTFRCDPISEHNRLYWYRQTLGQGPEFLTYFQNEAQLEKSRLLSDRFSAERPKGSFSTLEIQRTEQGDSAMYLCASHFGGDRNTGELFFGEGSRLTVL.

V gene TRBV6-1 combines with J gene TRBJ2-1; 7 bases line up with TRBD1. Germline V gene sequence: CDR1 MNHNS, CDR2 SASEGT. V shed 11 bases, J shed 6 bases, and the junction held 10 bases outside the gene matches. The CDR3 extends over 13 amino acids. The CDR3 sequence is CAGLKAGGNEQFF. The CDR3 coding sequence is TGTGCCGGCCTCAAGGCAGGGGGCAATGAGCAGTTCTTC.

The V gene is TRBV6-2 or TRBV6-3, the J gene TRBJ1-5, with D uncertain. Trimming cost V 4 bases and J 0 bases, with 16 bases left between them. Germline V gene sequence: CDR1 MNHEY, CDR2 SVGEGT. The CDR3 has 17 residues. This chain's CDR3 is CASSFRQLALSNQPQHF. In DNA, the CDR3 is TGTGCCAGCAGTTTTAGACAACTGGCTCTTAGCAATCAGCCCCAGCATTTT.

The chain links TRBV19 to TRBJ1-4; weak D call: TRBD1 (5 bases). V lost 9 bases to trimming and J lost 6 bases, with 17 bases between them. CDR1 is LNHDA, CDR2 SQIVND, per germline (reference sequence). CDR3 size: 14 residues. The CDR3 bases are TGTGCCAGCCGGATTGGGGGTTCATATGAAAAACTGTTTTTT. Amino acids: CASRIGGSYEKLFF.

The rearrangement joins TRBV19 to TRBJ1-1; no clear D gene. Germline CDR1 LNHDA, CDR2 SQIVND (reference sequence). V was pared by 4 bases and J by 3 bases, with 6 bases between. The CDR3 spans 12 residues. The CDR3 sequence: CASSTRDTEAFF. The CDR3 DNA follows: TGTGCCAGTAGTACCCGGGACACTGAAGCTTTCTTT.